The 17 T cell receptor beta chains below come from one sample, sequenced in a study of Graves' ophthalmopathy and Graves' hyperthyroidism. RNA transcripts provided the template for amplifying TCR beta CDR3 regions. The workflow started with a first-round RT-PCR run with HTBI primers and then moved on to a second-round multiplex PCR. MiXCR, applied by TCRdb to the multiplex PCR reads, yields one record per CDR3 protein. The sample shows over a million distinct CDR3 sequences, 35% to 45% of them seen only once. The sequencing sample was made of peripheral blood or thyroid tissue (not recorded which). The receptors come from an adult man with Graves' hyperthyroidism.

The CDR3 region is CATNIGGPPLYNEQFF. CDR3 bases: TGTGCCACAAATATAGGGGGACCACCACTTTACAATGAGCAGTTCTTC. The gene calls are TRBV19 and TRBJ2-1; D might be TRBD1 (6 bases). There are 16 residues in the CDR3. Germline loops: CDR1 LNHDA, CDR2 SQIVND (reference sequence). Trimming cost V 10 bases and J 4 bases, with 23 bases left between them.

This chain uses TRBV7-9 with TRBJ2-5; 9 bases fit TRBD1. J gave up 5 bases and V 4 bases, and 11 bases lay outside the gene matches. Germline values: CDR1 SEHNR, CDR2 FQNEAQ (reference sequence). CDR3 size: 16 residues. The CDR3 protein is CASSSGGDRGYETQYF. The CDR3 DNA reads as TGTGCCAGCAGCTCCGGGGGTGACAGGGGGTATGAGACCCAGTACTTC.

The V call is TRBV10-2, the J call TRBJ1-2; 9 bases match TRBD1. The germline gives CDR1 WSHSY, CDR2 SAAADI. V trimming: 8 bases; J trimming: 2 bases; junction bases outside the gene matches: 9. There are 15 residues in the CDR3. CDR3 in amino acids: CASVGDRVLNYGYTF. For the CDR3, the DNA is TGCGCCAGCGTAGGGGACAGGGTTTTAAACTATGGCTACACCTTC.

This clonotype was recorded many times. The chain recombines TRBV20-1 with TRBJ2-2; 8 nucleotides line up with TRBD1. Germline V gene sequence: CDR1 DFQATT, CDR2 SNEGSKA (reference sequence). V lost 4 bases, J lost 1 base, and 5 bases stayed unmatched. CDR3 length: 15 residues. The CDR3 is CSATDREMNTGELFF. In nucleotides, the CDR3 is TGCAGTGCTACGGACAGGGAGATGAACACCGGGGAGCTGTTTTTT.

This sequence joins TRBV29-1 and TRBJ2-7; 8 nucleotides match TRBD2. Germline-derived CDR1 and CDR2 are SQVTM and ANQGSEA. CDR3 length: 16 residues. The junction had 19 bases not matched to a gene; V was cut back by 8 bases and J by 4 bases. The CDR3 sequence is CSPQVGLTSAQYEQYF. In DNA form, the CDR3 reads TGCAGCCCACAAGTGGGACTGACTAGCGCCCAGTACGAGCAGTACTTC.

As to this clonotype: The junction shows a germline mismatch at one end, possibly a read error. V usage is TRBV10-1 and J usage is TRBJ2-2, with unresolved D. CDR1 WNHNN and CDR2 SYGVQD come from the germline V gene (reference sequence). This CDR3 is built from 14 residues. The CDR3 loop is CASEAEPNTGELFF. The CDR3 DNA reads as TGTGCCAGCGAGGCGGAACCGAACACCGGGGAGCTGTTTTTT.

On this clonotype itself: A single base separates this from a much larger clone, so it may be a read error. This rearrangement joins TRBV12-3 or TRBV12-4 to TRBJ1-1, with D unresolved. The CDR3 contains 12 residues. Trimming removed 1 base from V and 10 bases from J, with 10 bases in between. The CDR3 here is CASSLGVRGAFF. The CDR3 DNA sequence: TGTGCCAGCAGTTTAGGGGTAAGAGGAGCTTTCTTT.

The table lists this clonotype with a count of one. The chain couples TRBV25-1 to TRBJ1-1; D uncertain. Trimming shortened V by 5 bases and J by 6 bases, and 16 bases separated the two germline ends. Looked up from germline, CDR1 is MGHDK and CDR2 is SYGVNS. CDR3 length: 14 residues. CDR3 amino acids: CASSLLLDGAEAFF. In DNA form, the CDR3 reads TGTGCCAGCAGTCTTCTCTTGGACGGAGCTGAAGCTTTCTTT.

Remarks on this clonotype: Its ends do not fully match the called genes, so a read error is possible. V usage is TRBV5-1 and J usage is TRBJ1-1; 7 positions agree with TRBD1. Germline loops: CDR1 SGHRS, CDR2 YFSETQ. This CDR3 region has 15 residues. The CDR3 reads CASSQGTARNTEAFF. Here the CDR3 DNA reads TGCGCCAGCAGCCAGGGGACAGCTAGGAACACTGAGGCTTTCTTT.

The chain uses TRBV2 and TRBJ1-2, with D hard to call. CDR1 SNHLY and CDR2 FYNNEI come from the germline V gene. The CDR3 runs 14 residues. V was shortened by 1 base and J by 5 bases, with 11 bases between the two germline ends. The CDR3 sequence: CASSEDPGDYGYTF. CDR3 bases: TGTGCCAGCAGTGAAGACCCGGGAGATTATGGCTACACCTTC. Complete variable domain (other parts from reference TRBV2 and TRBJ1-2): EPEVTQTPSHQVTQMGQEVILRCVPISNHLYFYWYRQILGQKVEFLVSFYNNEISEKSEIFDDQFSVERPDGSNFTLKIRSTKLEDSAMYFCASSEDPGDYGYTFGSGTRLTVV.

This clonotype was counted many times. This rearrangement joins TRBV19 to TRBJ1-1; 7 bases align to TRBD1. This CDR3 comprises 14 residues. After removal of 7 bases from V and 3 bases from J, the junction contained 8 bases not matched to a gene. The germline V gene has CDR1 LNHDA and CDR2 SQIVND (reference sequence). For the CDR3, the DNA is TGTGCCAGTAAATACGAGGGGGCACACACTGAAGCTTTCTTT. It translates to CASKYEGAHTEAFF.

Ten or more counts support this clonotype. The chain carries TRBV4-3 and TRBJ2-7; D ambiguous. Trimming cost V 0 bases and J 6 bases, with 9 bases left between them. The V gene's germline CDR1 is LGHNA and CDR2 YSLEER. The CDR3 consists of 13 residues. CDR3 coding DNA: TGCGCCAGCAGCCAAGAGTTAAGGTCCGAGCAGTACTTC. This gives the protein CASSQELRSEQYF.

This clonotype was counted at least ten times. The CDR3 spells CASGTSAYYEQYF. For the CDR3, the DNA is TGTGCCAGTGGGACTAGCGCTTACTACGAGCAGTACTTC. This sequence joins TRBV2 and TRBJ2-7; 10 bases line up with TRBD2. CDR1 SNHLY and CDR2 FYNNEI come from the germline V gene. Trimming removed 9 bases from V and 3 bases from J; junction bases left unmatched: 5. This CDR3 has 13 amino acids.

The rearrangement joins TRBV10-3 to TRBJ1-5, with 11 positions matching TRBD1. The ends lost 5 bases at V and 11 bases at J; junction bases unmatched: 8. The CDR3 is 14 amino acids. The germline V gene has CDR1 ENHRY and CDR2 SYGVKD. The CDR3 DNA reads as TGTGCCATCAGTCGGACAGGGGGCCCAGAGACCCAGCATTTT. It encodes CAISRTGGPETQHF.

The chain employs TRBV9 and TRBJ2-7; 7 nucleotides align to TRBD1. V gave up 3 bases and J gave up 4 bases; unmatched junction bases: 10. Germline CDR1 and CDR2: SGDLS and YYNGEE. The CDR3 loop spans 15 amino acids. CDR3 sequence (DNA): TGTGCCAGCAGCGCAACAGATGACAGGGCTTACGAGCAGTACTTC. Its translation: CASSATDDRAYEQYF.

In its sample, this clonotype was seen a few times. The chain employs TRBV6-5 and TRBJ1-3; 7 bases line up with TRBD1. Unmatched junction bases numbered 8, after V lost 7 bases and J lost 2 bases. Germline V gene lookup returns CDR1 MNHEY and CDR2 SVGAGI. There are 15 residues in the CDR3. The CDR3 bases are TGTGCCAGCACGATCGGGACAGCCGCTGGAAACACCATATATTTT. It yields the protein CASTIGTAAGNTIYF.

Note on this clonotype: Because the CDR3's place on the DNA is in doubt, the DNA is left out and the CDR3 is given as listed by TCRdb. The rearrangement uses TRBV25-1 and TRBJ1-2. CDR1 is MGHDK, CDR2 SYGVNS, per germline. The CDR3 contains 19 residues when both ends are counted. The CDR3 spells CASSIYLCSVDTWNYGYTF.